The 24 T cell receptor beta chains listed next were all sequenced from one sample in a study of spatial heterogeneity in lung cancer. Findings of the study overall: Intratumoral expanded alpha and beta TCR counts were found to track tumor mutation counts.

The time point: sample taken at primary tumor resection. Their antigen targets remain unknown. TCRdb used MiXCR to reprocess the 5' RACE reads, holding one entry per CDR3 protein. The sample yields roughly 18,000 distinct CDR3 sequences, 4.5% to 7.5% seen once. Sequenced material: lung tumor tissue, taken at surgery. Receptors originate from a female donor with early-stage non-small cell lung cancer.

On this clonotype itself: A library made for alpha chains picked up this beta chain off target, so its size means little. V gene TRBV5-1 combines with J gene TRBJ2-1; no definite D call. The CDR3 contains 14 residues. CDR1 and CDR2 from the germline V gene are SGHRS and YFSETQ. V was trimmed by 1 base and J by 8 bases, leaving 13 bases between them. CDR3 protein: CASSLSFFGDEQFF. CDR3 bases: TGCGCCAGCAGCTTGTCATTTTTCGGCGATGAGCAGTTCTTC. Combining the CDR3 with reference TRBV5-1 and TRBJ2-1 gives the whole variable domain KAGVTQTPRYLIKTRGQQVTLSCSPISGHRSVSWYQQTPGQGLQFLFEYFSETQRNKGNFPGRFSGRQFSNSRSEMNVSTLELGDSALYLCASSLSFFGDEQFFGPGTRLTVL.

This clonotype was seen many times. This beta chain is an off-target read within a library intended for alpha chains, so its frequency means little. V and J are TRBV24-1 and TRBJ1-4, with TRBD1 matching over 7 bases. Looked up from germline, CDR1 is KGHDR and CDR2 is SFDVKD. The CDR3 contains 14 residues. V trimming: 5 bases; J trimming: 6 bases; junction bases outside the gene matches: 5. Here the CDR3 DNA reads TGTGCCACCAGTGGGGTAGGGACAGATGAAAAACTGTTTTTT. Protein product: CATSGVGTDEKLFF.

This clonotype was detected ten times or more. The library was designed around alpha chains, so this beta chain is a stray read whose abundance carries little weight. The chain is built from TRBV20-1 and TRBJ2-1; 11 bases are a match to TRBD2. V trimming: 5 bases; J trimming: 0 bases; junction bases outside the gene matches: 6. Germline CDR1 reads DFQATT; CDR2 reads SNEGSKA (reference sequence). The CDR3 runs to 16 residues. This CDR3 reads CSAPGTSGSSYNEQFF. Here the CDR3 DNA reads TGCAGTGCTCCCGGGACTAGCGGAAGCTCCTACAATGAGCAGTTCTTC.

This clonotype showed up many times. This beta chain turned up in a library designed for alpha chains; as an off-target read, its abundance says little. The V and J genes are TRBV5-1 and TRBJ2-3; D call uncertain. Deletions cut 1 base from V and 2 bases from J, with 8 bases between. Germline V gene sequence: CDR1 SGHRS, CDR2 YFSETQ. CDR3 length: 14 amino acids. CDR3 amino acids: CASSLSAPTDTQYF. CDR3 bases: TGCGCCAGCAGCTTGTCGGCGCCCACAGATACGCAGTATTTT. Full variable domain (remainder filled in from reference TRBV5-1 and TRBJ2-3): KAGVTQTPRYLIKTRGQQVTLSCSPISGHRSVSWYQQTPGQGLQFLFEYFSETQRNKGNFPGRFSGRQFSNSRSEMNVSTLELGDSALYLCASSLSAPTDTQYFGPGTRLTVL.

This clonotype was seen ten or more times. This beta chain slipped into a library made for alpha chains as a stray read, so its size is not meaningful. The CDR3 DNA reads TGTGCCACCAGTGACGCCGGACTGAGGAAGCCCCAGCATTTT. This codes for CATSDAGLRKPQHF. This chain joins TRBV24-1 and TRBJ1-5; D remains unclear. The V end lost 4 bases, the J end lost 8 bases, and 14 bases lay between the germline ends. The CDR3 has 14 amino acids. Germline-derived CDR1 and CDR2 are KGHDR and SFDVKD.

This clonotype came up many times. This beta chain slipped into a library made for alpha chains as a stray read, so its size is not meaningful. The V call is TRBV19, the J call TRBJ2-5; 8 nucleotides agree with TRBD2. The CDR3 contains 11 residues. Germline-derived CDR1 and CDR2 are LNHDA and SQIVND (reference sequence). V shed 9 bases and J 4 bases; nucleotides not matched to a gene: 1. In nucleotides, the CDR3 is TGTGCCAGCCGGGGGGGAGAGACCCAGTACTTC. Amino acids: CASRGGETQYF.

The sample holds many counts of this clonotype. This beta chain is off target for a library built for alpha chains, so its abundance means little. This chain uses TRBV9 with TRBJ2-7; 14 bases fit TRBD2. The V gene's germline CDR1 is SGDLS and CDR2 YYNGEE. The CDR3 consists of 17 residues. The V and J ends lost 4 bases and 3 bases, in that order; junction bases with no gene match: 9. This CDR3 is CASSPGTSGSTIYEQYF. CDR3 bases: TGTGCCAGCAGCCCTGGGACTAGCGGGAGTACTATCTACGAGCAGTACTTC. The full variable domain, rest sourced from reference TRBV9 and TRBJ2-7, is DSGVTQTPKHLITATGQRVTLRCSPRSGDLSVYWYQQSLDQGLQFLIQYYNGEERAKGNILERFSAQQFPDLHSELNLSSLELGDSALYFCASSPGTSGSTIYEQYFGPGTRLTVT.

Regarding this clonotype: This beta chain appears as a stray read in a library generated for alpha chains; its size is not informative. The chain combines TRBV5-4 with TRBJ2-3; 12 nucleotides line up with TRBD2. CDR1 and CDR2 from the germline V gene are SGHNT and YYREEE (reference sequence). The junction had 8 bases not matched to a gene; V was cut back by 5 bases and J by 7 bases. The CDR3 is made up of 15 amino acids. The CDR3 sequence: CASRPTSGRWNTQYF. As DNA, the CDR3 is TGTGCCAGCAGACCAACTAGCGGGAGGTGGAATACGCAGTATTTT.

This clonotype appeared many times. Because this beta chain is a stray read in a library intended to capture alpha chains, its abundance should not be given much weight. The rearrangement joins TRBV27 to TRBJ1-2; D gene unclear. This CDR3 comprises 13 residues. Germline V gives CDR1 MNHEY, CDR2 SMNVEV (reference sequence). Between the trimmed V and J ends, which lost 1 base and 8 bases, there was a span of 11 bases. The CDR3 region has the DNA TGTGCCAGCAGTTTATGGCCCCTGGGCGGCTACACCTTC. Its translation is CASSLWPLGGYTF.

This clonotype is medium-sized in the sample. This beta chain is a stray read from a library made for alpha chains; its abundance is not meaningful. The rearrangement links TRBV7-8 to TRBJ2-3; 10 nucleotides match TRBD2. The CDR3 length is 15 residues. CDR1 and CDR2 (germline): SGHVS, FQNEAQ. Losses at the gene ends were 5 bases for V and 0 bases for J; bases not matched to a gene: 2. The CDR3 DNA reads as TGTGCCAGCAGCACACTAGCGGGAAGCACAGATACGCAGTATTTT. Amino acids: CASSTLAGSTDTQYF.

This clonotype was seen repeatedly, ten times or more. In a library made to pick up alpha chains, this beta chain is a stray read with a size that means little. This chain links TRBV21-1 with TRBJ2-7; TRBD2 reflects the table's D call only, with no check against the DNA. TRBV21-1 is described as a pseudogene. The CDR3 sequence is 15 residues long. The CDR3 region has the DNA TGTGCCAGCAGCAAGGGACTACCCTTATCCTACGAGCAGTACTTC. Its translation is CASSKGLPLSYEQYF.

This clonotype was seen repeatedly, ten times or more. This beta chain turned up in a library designed for alpha chains; as an off-target read, its abundance says little. The chain couples TRBV10-2 to TRBJ1-5; maybe TRBD1 (6 bases). The CDR3 runs 14 residues. The V end lost 4 bases, the J end lost 3 bases, and 10 bases lay between the germline ends. The V gene's germline CDR1 is WSHSY and CDR2 SAAADI. The CDR3 coding sequence is TGCGCCAGCAGTGTAGGGGGACACAATCAGCCCCAGCATTTT. It encodes CASSVGGHNQPQHF.

Details on this clonotype: As an off-target read in a library built for alpha chains, this beta chain has a frequency of little significance. This chain uses TRBV3-1 with TRBJ1-6; no clear D. V was clipped by 2 bases and J by 7 bases, with 3 bases between them. This CDR3 contains 12 residues. Germline V lookup: CDR1 LGHDT, CDR2 YNNKEL (reference sequence). The CDR3 loop is CASSQRNSPLHF. CDR3 nucleotide sequence: TGTGCCAGCAGCCAACGAAATTCACCCCTCCACTTT.

This clonotype was picked up a small number of times. This beta chain was picked up by a library intended for alpha chains and is off target, so its count carries little meaning. The chain couples TRBV24-1 to TRBJ2-2; D gene ambiguous. V was cut by 9 bases and J by 1 base, with 5 bases left in between. This CDR3 spans 12 amino acids. Germline-derived CDR1 and CDR2 are KGHDR and SFDVKD. The CDR3 loop is CATSGNTGELFF. In DNA, the CDR3 is TGTGCCACCTCGGGGAACACCGGGGAGCTGTTTTTT.

This clonotype was counted only a few times. With the library built for alpha chains, this beta chain is off target and its frequency is not meaningful. The rearrangement joins TRBV7-9 to TRBJ2-5, with 7 bases identical to TRBD2. The V gene's germline CDR1 is SEHNR and CDR2 FQNEAQ (reference sequence). J lost 1 base, V lost 5 bases, and 4 bases had no gene match. The CDR3 is made up of 14 amino acids. CDR3 DNA sequence: TGTGCCAGCAGCCCCGGGACTACCCAAGAGACCCAGTACTTC. It codes for CASSPGTTQETQYF.

As for this clonotype: Sequence at one end of the junction differs from germline and may be a read error. This beta chain is a stray sequence in a library constructed for alpha chains; its clone size is not meaningful. The V call is TRBV7-2, the J call TRBJ2-7; weak D call: TRBD1 (5 bases). The CDR3 is 14 amino acids. In germline, CDR1 is SGHTA, CDR2 FQGNSA. CDR3 DNA sequence: TGTGCCAGCAGCAAGGGCGACAGCTCCTACGAGCAGCACTTC. Translation gives CASSKGDSSYEQHF.

Details on this clonotype: Since the library was made to target alpha chains, this beta chain is a stray read and its abundance is not meaningful. J is TRBJ2-1 and V is TRBV5-1, with D possibly TRBD2 on 7 matching bases. The V end lost 4 bases, the J end lost 0 bases, and 17 bases lay between the germline ends. CDR1 SGHRS and CDR2 YFSETQ come from the germline V gene. The CDR3 totals 17 residues. CDR3 nucleotide sequence: TGCGCCAGCAGCACTCGGGGGCTAGCGGACTCCTACAATGAGCAGTTCTTC. This codes for CASSTRGLADSYNEQFF. Complete variable domain (other parts from reference TRBV5-1 and TRBJ2-1): KAGVTQTPRYLIKTRGQQVTLSCSPISGHRSVSWYQQTPGQGLQFLFEYFSETQRNKGNFPGRFSGRQFSNSRSEMNVSTLELGDSALYLCASSTRGLADSYNEQFFGPGTRLTVL.

This clonotype was found many times. This beta chain represents an off-target read in a library built for alpha chains; its size is of limited meaning. The gene calls are TRBV5-4 and TRBJ2-1; D perhaps matches TRBD1 (6 bases). This CDR3 comprises 16 residues. The V end was cut by 3 bases, the J end by 5 bases, with 18 bases between. The germline V gene encodes CDR1 SGHNT and CDR2 YYREEE (reference sequence). The CDR3 coding sequence is TGTGCCAGCAGCTGGGGCGGCCCAGGGGCACACAATGAGCAGTTCTTC. Amino acid sequence: CASSWGGPGAHNEQFF.

Ten or more counts support this clonotype. The library was built for alpha chains, so this beta chain is an off-target read and its size means little. The chain links TRBV5-6 to TRBJ2-2; 13 nucleotides agree with TRBD2. The length of the CDR3 is 17 residues. Germline V gene sequence: CDR1 SGHDT, CDR2 YYEEEE. V shed 1 base and J 5 bases; nucleotides not matched to a gene: 5. The CDR3 bases are TGTGCCAGCAGCTTGTTCGAGACTAGCGGGAGGACCGGGGAGCTGTTTTTT. This sequence encodes CASSLFETSGRTGELFF. The full variable domain, in which reference TRBV5-6 and TRBJ2-2 provide the parts outside the CDR3, is DAGVTQSPTHLIKTRGQQVTLRCSPKSGHDTVSWYQQALGQGPQFIFQYYEEEERQRGNFPDRFSGHQFPNYSSELNVNALLLGDSALYLCASSLFETSGRTGELFFGEGSRLTVL.

There are a few counts of this clonotype. The library was built for alpha chains, so this beta chain is an off-target read and its size means little. The DNA for the CDR3 is TGTGCCAGCAGCGTACGGGGAACGTACCAAGAGACCCAGTACTTC. It is translated as CASSVRGTYQETQYF. The rearrangement joins TRBV9 to TRBJ2-5; D may be TRBD2 (5 bases). V lost 1 base and J 0 bases, leaving 10 bases between the germline ends. This CDR3 is 15 amino acids long. Germline lookup yields CDR1 SGDLS and CDR2 YYNGEE.

This clonotype was found many times. This beta chain slipped into a library made for alpha chains as a stray read, so its size is not meaningful. The chain links TRBV20-1 to TRBJ1-6; a weak D match, TRBD1 (6 bases). The germline CDR1 and CDR2 sequences are DFQATT and SNEGSKA (reference sequence). The CDR3 spans 15 residues. Trimming pared 3 bases from V and 5 bases from J, leaving 14 bases between. CDR3 sequence: CSASPQGLNNSPLHF. The CDR3 region has the DNA TGCAGTGCTAGCCCACAGGGACTGAATAATTCACCCCTCCACTTT.

This clonotype was seen repeatedly, ten times or more. The size of this beta chain means little, since it is a stray read in a library made for alpha chains. The gene calls are TRBV3-1 and TRBJ2-3; tentatively, D is TRBD2 (6 bases). The V end lost 1 base, the J end lost 5 bases, and 19 bases lay between the germline ends. This CDR3 has 17 amino acids. Germline V CDR1 and CDR2: LGHDT, YNNKEL (reference sequence). The CDR3 region has the DNA TGTGCCAGCAGCCAAGTCGTTGGCGGGATTAGTAGAGATACGCAGTATTTT. As protein: CASSQVVGGISRDTQYF.

This clonotype was detected many times. Within a library made for alpha chains, this beta chain is off target, and its count is uninformative. The chain employs TRBV29-1 and TRBJ1-4; 7 nucleotides match TRBD1. V lost 7 bases and J lost 7; bases outside the gene matches: 9. Germline CDR1 reads SQVTM; CDR2 reads ANQGSEA. There are 13 residues in the CDR3. CDR3 DNA: TGCAGCGCTATTACAGGGGTCGGTGAAAAACTGTTTTTT. This gives the protein CSAITGVGEKLFF.

This clonotype was recorded at least ten times. Within a library made for alpha chains, this beta chain is off target, and its count is uninformative. The CDR3 DNA is TGTGTTAGCGGGAGTTCATACCGGGAGACCCAGTACTTC. Encoded protein: CVSGSSYRETQYF. The genes are TRBV28 and TRBJ2-5, with 9 bases lining up with TRBD2. From germline, CDR1 is MDHEN and CDR2 SYDVKM. CDR3 length equals 13 residues.